Listed below are T cell receptor beta chains from one sample, sequenced in a study of CD4+ T cells in melanoma. Sequencing was performed with immunoSEQ multiplex PCR; in TCRdb, only in-frame clones are kept and a portion is missing. Of around 110,000 clones detected, around 92% appear once; the ten largest clones hold 3% to 4%. Sequencing was performed on peripheral blood. These receptors all stem from a human donor with melanoma. CDR3s include the opening cysteine and the closing phenylalanine or tryptophan. The D gene is left open where the match is weak. For some rows the clone size is stated as once, few or many, or as a class when expanded; others skip it.

clone_size	v_call	d_call	j_call	cdr3_aa	cdr3_nt
.	TRBV18	.	TRBJ1-4	CASSPTATNEKLFF	TGTGCCAGCTCACCGACAGCAACTAATGAAAAACTGTTTTTT
.	TRBV5-6	TRBD1	TRBJ2-1	CASTPLRGNEQFF	TGTGCCAGCACCCCCCTCAGGGGGAATGAGCAGTTCTTC
.	TRBV15	TRBD1	TRBJ2-3	CATSRAPRQGVTDTQYF	TGTGCCACCAGCAGAGCCCCTCGGCAGGGGGTAACAGATACGCAGTATTTT
.	TRBV2	.	TRBJ2-5	CASSREETVHGGTQYF	TGTGCCAGCAGTAGAGAAGAGACGGTCCACGGCGGGACCCAGTACTTC
.	TRBV7-3	.	TRBJ2-1	CASSGDLGNEQFF	TGTGCCAGCAGCGGGGACTTAGGCAATGAGCAGTTCTTC
.	TRBV5-4	.	TRBJ2-7	CASSLGHLAYEQYF	TGTGCCAGCAGCTTGGGTCACCTTGCCTACGAGCAGTACTTC
.	TRBV11-2	TRBD2	TRBJ2-7	CASSPGTTPYEQYF	TGTGCCAGCAGCCCCGGGACTACTCCCTACGAGCAGTACTTC
.	TRBV14	.	TRBJ2-4	CASSHSPPGRKNIQYF	TGTGCCAGCAGCCATTCCCCCCCGGGACGGAAAAACATTCAGTACTTC
.	TRBV5-4	TRBD2	TRBJ2-7	CASSSLAGGSYEQYF	TGTGCCAGCAGCAGCCTAGCGGGGGGCTCCTACGAGCAGTACTTC
.	TRBV4-1	.	TRBJ2-3	CASSLNRWTDTQYF	TGCGCCAGCAGCCTTAATCGGTGGACAGATACGCAGTATTTT
.	TRBV11-1	TRBD2	TRBJ2-1	CASSGGGGRSYNEQFF	TGTGCCAGCAGCGGTGGCGGCGGGAGGAGTTACAATGAGCAGTTCTTC
once	TRBV5-1	.	TRBJ2-6	CASSSGANVLTF	TGCGCCAGCAGCTCTGGGGCCAACGTCCTGACTTTC
.	TRBV7-6	TRBD1	TRBJ2-5	CASSRQGSGETQYF	TGTGCCAGCAGCAGACAGGGATCTGGAGAGACCCAGTACTTC
.	TRBV18	TRBD2	TRBJ2-5	CASSNLGRALAAGETQYF	TGTGCCAGCTCCAACCTCGGCCGGGCTCTAGCGGCCGGGGAGACCCAGTACTTC
.	TRBV7-2	.	TRBJ2-5	CASSFIRGTETQYF	TGTGCCAGCAGCTTTATAAGGGGTACAGAGACCCAGTACTTC
.	TRBV30	.	TRBJ1-1	CAWSEMTASTEAFF	TGTGCCTGGAGTGAGATGACAGCCTCCACTGAAGCTTTCTTT